Described below is a single TCR beta chain sequence and its context. Its antigen is not known. This CDR3 contains 12 residues. The ends were cut back, 2 bases at V and 4 bases at J, with 5 bases in the middle. The V gene's germline CDR1 is GTSNPN and CDR2 SVGIG (reference sequence). The source of the sample is a study of T cells in pancreatic ductal adenocarcinoma. The method was immunoSEQ multiplex PCR; TCRdb's version includes in-frame clones alone and lacks a portion of them. Altogether over 85,000 clones are present, about 96% being singletons, with the ten largest covering less than 4%. Selected pancreatic ductal adenocarcinoma patients had undergone surgery without neoadjuvant therapy. Study-level results: Unique clonotypes were around 8-fold more numerous in blood than in tumor.

The source material was PBMCs. The gene calls are TRBV30 and TRBJ2-2, with no clear D. This sequence originates from a human donor with pancreatic ductal adenocarcinoma. CDR3 loop: CAWSIGTGELFF. The DNA of the CDR3 is TGTGCCTGGAGTATCGGCACCGGGGAGCTGTTTTTT.